This TCR beta chain was sequenced during a study of neurological immune-mediated disorders. Broader study findings: The absence of any CDR3 amino acid sequence shared by expanded clones across subjects suggests that repertoires were private in all groups.

Trimming stripped 2 bases from V and 2 bases from J, with 16 bases between. The CDR3 is made up of 16 amino acids. The germline gives CDR1 KGHSH, CDR2 LQKENI. The T cells used for sorted libraries numbered 950,000 to 1,000,000, either CD4+ or CD8+. The cDNA was synthesized by 5'RACE incorporating 10-nucleotide random UMIs. Every sequencing run produced over 180 million TCR-beta sequences that came from 15-18 subjects. MiXCR, run by TCRdb on the 5' RACE reads, gives a single entry per CDR3 protein. The data show about 38,000 distinct CDR3 sequences, around a tenth seen once. This clonotype was seen ten or more times. What it binds is not known.

The sequencing sample was made of CD4+ T cells from blood. This receptor was obtained from a woman in her thirties with HTLV-1-associated myelopathy (HAM/TSP). The chain couples TRBV18 to TRBJ2-7; D possibly corresponds to TRBD1 (5 bases). CDR3 protein: CASSPFGAGYPYEQYF. CDR3 in DNA: TGTGCCAGCTCACCATTTGGGGCAGGGTACCCCTACGAGCAGTACTTC.